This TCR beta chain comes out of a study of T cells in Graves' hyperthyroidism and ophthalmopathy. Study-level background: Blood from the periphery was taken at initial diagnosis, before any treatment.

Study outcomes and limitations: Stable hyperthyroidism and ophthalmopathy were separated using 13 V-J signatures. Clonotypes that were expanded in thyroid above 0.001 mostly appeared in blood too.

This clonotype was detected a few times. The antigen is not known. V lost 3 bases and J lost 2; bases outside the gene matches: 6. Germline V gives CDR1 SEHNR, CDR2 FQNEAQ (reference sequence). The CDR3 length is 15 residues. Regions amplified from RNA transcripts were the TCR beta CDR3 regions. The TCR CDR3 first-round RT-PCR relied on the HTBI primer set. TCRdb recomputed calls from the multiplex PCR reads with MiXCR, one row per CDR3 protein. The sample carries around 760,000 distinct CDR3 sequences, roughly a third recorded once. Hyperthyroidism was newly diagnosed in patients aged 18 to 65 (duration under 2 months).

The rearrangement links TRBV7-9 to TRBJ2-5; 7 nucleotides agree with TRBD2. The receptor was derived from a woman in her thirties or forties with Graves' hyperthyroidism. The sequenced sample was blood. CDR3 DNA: TGTGCCAGCAGCTTGCAGGGAGGGCGGCAAGAGACCCAGTACTTC. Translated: CASSLQGGRQETQYF.